One sample yielded the 21 T cell receptor beta chains listed below, sequenced in a study of stem cell transplantation in POMP-related autoinflammatory disease. Produced via immunoSEQ multiplex PCR; TCRdb's table is partial and in-frame only. This table holds tens of thousands of clones, approximately 91% found once. Material: CD4+ T cells from PBMCs, obtained after stem cell transplantation. The origin of the receptors is a human patient with POMP-related autoinflammation and immune dysregulation (PRAID). Some of the T cells may derive from the graft donor.

This clone was seen just once. The rearrangement links TRBV19 to TRBJ1-2; D perhaps matches TRBD1 (6 bases). The germline CDR1 and CDR2 sequences are LNHDA and SQIVND (reference sequence). V was shortened by 4 bases and J by 5 bases, with 17 bases between the two germline ends. The CDR3 consists of 15 residues. In DNA, the CDR3 is TGTGCCAGTAGTACGGGGGGCTTCACCGCATATGGCTACACCTTC. Translating it yields CASSTGGFTAYGYTF.

This chain joins TRBV29-1 and TRBJ2-1, with D unresolved. The CDR3 totals 12 residues. The germline gives CDR1 SQVTM, CDR2 ANQGSEA. V was clipped by 1 base and J by 10 bases, with 11 bases between them. For the CDR3, the DNA is TGCAGCGTTGAAGCCCCCAGTGTGGAGCAGTTCTTC. This encodes CSVEAPSVEQFF.

J is TRBJ2-5 and V is TRBV5-1; 8 bases align to TRBD2. The CDR3 is made up of 15 amino acids. Losses at the gene ends were 0 bases for V and 5 bases for J; bases not matched to a gene: 6. The germline CDR1 and CDR2 sequences are SGHRS and YFSETQ. The DNA of the CDR3 is TGCGCCAGCAGCTTGGGGGACCCGGGAGGGGAGACCCAGTACTTC. Protein sequence: CASSLGDPGGETQYF.

This rearrangement joins TRBV14 to TRBJ2-5, with 15 bases that match TRBD2. CDR1 is SGHDN and CDR2 is FVKESK in the germline V gene. The CDR3 has 16 amino acids. J gave up 5 bases and V 8 bases, and 9 bases lay outside the gene matches. The CDR3 loop is CASPGGLAGGAETQYF. DNA for the CDR3: TGTGCCAGCCCGGGGGGACTAGCGGGGGGAGCGGAGACCCAGTACTTC. Full variable domain (missing parts from reference TRBV14 and TRBJ2-5): EAGVTQFPSHSVIEKGQTVTLRCDPISGHDNLYWYRRVMGKEIKFLLHFVKESKQDESGMPNNRFLAERTGGTYSTLKVQPAELEDSGVYFCASPGGLAGGAETQYFGPGTRLLVL.

In DNA, the CDR3 is TGTGCCAGCAGCTTAACAGGGGGGGACACTGAAGCTTTCTTT. It yields the protein CASSLTGGDTEAFF. The chain uses TRBV7-3 and TRBJ1-1; maybe TRBD1 (6 bases). Trimming took 0 bases from V and 3 from J, leaving 8 bases between them. This CDR3 comprises 14 residues. Germline V CDR1 and CDR2: SGHTA, FQGTGA.

The chain couples TRBV12-3 or TRBV12-4 to TRBJ1-6; unclear D gene. This CDR3 is built from 13 residues. With 0 bases removed from V and 8 bases from J, the gap between germline ends came to 5 bases. CDR3 bases: TGTGCCAGCAGTTTAGCGCTGGATTCACCCCTCCACTTT. It is translated as CASSLALDSPLHF.

The V gene is TRBV18, the J gene TRBJ1-1, with D unresolved. Germline CDR1 is KGHSH and CDR2 is LQKENI. This CDR3 is 13 amino acids long. Trimming cost V 5 bases and J 3 bases, with 10 bases left between them. The CDR3 region has the DNA TGTGCCAGCTCAAGCGGTCAGGACACTGAAGCTTTCTTT. This codes for CASSSGQDTEAFF.

Only a few counts were recorded for this clone. Other nucleotide sequences in the sample specify the same CDR3. This sequence joins TRBV7-9 and TRBJ2-6; no firm D call. The CDR3 is 15 residues long. From germline, CDR1 is SEHNR and CDR2 FQNEAQ (reference sequence). The germline V and J ends were trimmed by 6 bases and 1 base, with 10 bases remaining between them. The CDR3 DNA sequence: TGTGCCAGCAGTCCCGGTGGTTCTGGGGCCAACGTCCTGACTTTC. Amino acid sequence: CASSPGGSGANVLTF.

This clone occurred once. V usage is TRBV2 and J usage is TRBJ2-3; 8 bases map to TRBD2. J lost 3 bases, V lost 3 bases, and 14 bases had no gene match. Looked up from germline, CDR1 is SNHLY and CDR2 is FYNNEI. The CDR3 is 18 residues long. In DNA form, the CDR3 reads TGTGCCAGCAGTGATACTTTCTGGAGCGGGAGTGGGACAGATACGCAGTATTTT. Residues: CASSDTFWSGSGTDTQYF.

The chain recombines TRBV28 with TRBJ1-1; D is perhaps TRBD1 (5 bases). The CDR3 has 16 amino acids. V shed 5 bases and J shed 1 base, with 17 bases lying between them. Germline CDR1 and CDR2: MDHEN and SYDVKM. CDR3 amino acids: CASSVPEGGENTEAFF. CDR3 nucleotide sequence: TGTGCCAGCAGTGTCCCGGAGGGAGGGGAGAACACTGAAGCTTTCTTT.

CDR3 sequence reads: CASSWQGLPEAFF. CDR3 nucleotides: TGTGCCAGCAGCTGGCAGGGGCTTCCTGAAGCTTTCTTT. The chain employs TRBV5-6 and TRBJ1-1; tentatively, D is TRBD1 (6 bases). The V and J ends lost 3 bases and 6 bases respectively, with 12 bases between them. CDR1 and CDR2 (germline): SGHDT, YYEEEE. This CDR3 is 13 amino acids long.

The genes are TRBV5-4 and TRBJ1-6; D is unresolved. V shed 0 bases and J shed 0 bases, with 7 bases lying between them. The CDR3 is 16 residues long. CDR1 and CDR2 from the germline V gene are SGHNT and YYREEE (reference sequence). CDR3 residues: CASSLDSSSYNSPLHF. DNA of the CDR3: TGTGCCAGCAGCTTGGACTCTAGCTCCTATAATTCACCCCTCCACTTT. Combining the CDR3 with reference TRBV5-4 and TRBJ1-6 gives the whole variable domain ETGVTQSPTHLIKTRGQQVTLRCSSQSGHNTVSWYQQALGQGPQFIFQYYREEENGRGNFPPRFSGLQFPNYSSELNVNALELDDSALYLCASSLDSSSYNSPLHFGNGTRLTVT.

This sequence joins TRBV7-9 and TRBJ1-1; the D gene is possibly TRBD1 (6 bases). The germline V gene encodes CDR1 SEHNR and CDR2 FQNEAQ (reference sequence). The CDR3 contains 14 residues. V was clipped by 10 bases and J by 5 bases, with 20 bases between them. In nucleotides, the CDR3 is TGTGCCACCCAGGACGGCCTAAGGGGGACTGAAGCTTTCTTT. Residues: CATQDGLRGTEAFF.

The V gene is TRBV7-7, the J gene TRBJ2-2; TRBD2 might be the D (5 bases). The CDR3 loop spans 15 amino acids. V was clipped by 1 base and J by 1 base, with 7 bases between them. Germline V gives CDR1 SSHAT, CDR2 FNYEAQ (reference sequence). Written as DNA, the CDR3 is TGTGCCAGCAGCTTAGAGAGCGGGAACACCGGGGAGCTGTTTTTT. Its protein is CASSLESGNTGELFF.

The V gene is TRBV10-1, the J gene TRBJ2-1; 8 nucleotides line up with TRBD1. Trimming took 2 bases from V and 6 from J; bases not matched to a gene: 3. The CDR3 runs 14 residues. The germline V gene has CDR1 WNHNN and CDR2 SYGVQD (reference sequence). Here the CDR3 DNA reads TGCGCCAGCAGTGAGCCAGGGACAGGCAATGAGCAGTTCTTC. Translating gives CASSEPGTGNEQFF.

This clone showed up just once. The DNA of the CDR3 is TGTGCCAGCAGCTTCACCGGACAGGGAAGGTCAGATACGCAGTATTTT. Amino acid sequence: CASSFTGQGRSDTQYF. The gene calls are TRBV5-5 and TRBJ2-3; 8 bases line up with TRBD1. Losses at the gene ends were 2 bases for V and 4 bases for J; bases not matched to a gene: 9. CDR1 and CDR2 (germline): SGHKS, YYEKEE (reference sequence). The CDR3 is 16 residues long.

The V call is TRBV5-1, the J call TRBJ2-2; D may be TRBD1 (6 bases). Germline CDR1 SGHRS, CDR2 YFSETQ. The CDR3 consists of 15 residues. Trimming pared 7 bases from V and 4 bases from J, leaving 17 bases between. CDR3 nucleotides: TGCGCCAGCTGGTCAGGGGAGTGGGGCACCGGGGAGCTGTTTTTT. Encoded protein: CASWSGEWGTGELFF.

J is TRBJ2-2 and V is TRBV24-1; TRBD2 agrees at 12 bases. The CDR3 length is 18 residues. V lost 7 bases and J lost 7; bases outside the gene matches: 15. CDR1 KGHDR and CDR2 SFDVKD come from the germline V gene. The CDR3 sequence: CATSDPGLAGGRVGELFF. The DNA for the CDR3 is TGTGCCACCAGCGACCCGGGACTAGCGGGTGGTCGAGTCGGGGAGCTGTTTTTT.

This sequence joins TRBV12-2 and TRBJ2-3; no check of the table's D call, TRBD1, against the DNA was made. TRBV12-2 is shown as a pseudogene. This CDR3 has 21 residues. This chain's CDR3 is CASRSPTRDRGHQLYTDTQYF. Here the CDR3 DNA reads TGTGCAAGTCGCTCCCCAACGCGGGACAGGGGACACCAACTTTACACAGATACGCAGTATTTT.

This chain connects TRBV21-1 to TRBJ2-7. TRBV21-1 is listed as a pseudogene. The CDR3 loop spans 12 amino acids. The CDR3 region has the DNA TGTGCCAGCAGCTCTCGACGGAACGAGCAGTACTTC. Translated: CASSSRRNEQYF.

The rearrangement links TRBV25-1 to TRBJ1-1; TRBD1 might be the D (6 bases). Germline V gene data show CDR1 as MGHDK and CDR2 as SYGVNS. The CDR3 loop spans 14 amino acids. V gave up 5 bases and J gave up 4 bases, with 14 bases separating them. This chain's CDR3 is CASSQRGGGTEAFF. In DNA, the CDR3 is TGTGCCAGCAGTCAGAGGGGAGGGGGCACTGAAGCTTTCTTT.